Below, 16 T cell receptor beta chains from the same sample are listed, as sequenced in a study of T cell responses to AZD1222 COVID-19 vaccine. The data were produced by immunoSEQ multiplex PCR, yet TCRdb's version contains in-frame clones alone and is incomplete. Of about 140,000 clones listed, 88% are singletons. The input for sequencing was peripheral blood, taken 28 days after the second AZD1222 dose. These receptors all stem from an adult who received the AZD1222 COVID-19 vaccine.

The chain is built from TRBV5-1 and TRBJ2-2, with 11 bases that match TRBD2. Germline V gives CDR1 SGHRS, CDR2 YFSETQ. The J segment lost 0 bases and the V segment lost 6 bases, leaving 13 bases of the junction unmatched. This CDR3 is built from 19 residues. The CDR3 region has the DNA TGCGCCAGCAAACGTTCCGGGACTAGCGGACCTACGAACACCGGGGAGCTGTTTTTT. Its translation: CASKRSGTSGPTNTGELFF.

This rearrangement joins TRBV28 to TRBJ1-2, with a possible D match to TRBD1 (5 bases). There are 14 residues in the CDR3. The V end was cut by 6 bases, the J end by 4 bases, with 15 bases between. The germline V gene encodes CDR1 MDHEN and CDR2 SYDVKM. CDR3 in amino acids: CASRGDREIYGYTF. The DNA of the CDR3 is TGTGCCAGCAGAGGGGATCGGGAGATCTATGGCTACACCTTC.

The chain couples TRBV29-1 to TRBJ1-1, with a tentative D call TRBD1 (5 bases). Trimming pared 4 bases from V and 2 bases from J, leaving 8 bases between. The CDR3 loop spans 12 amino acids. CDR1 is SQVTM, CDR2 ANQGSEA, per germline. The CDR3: CSVGQPNTEAFF. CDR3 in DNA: TGCAGCGTTGGACAGCCAAACACTGAAGCTTTCTTT.

CDR3 coding DNA: TGTGCCAGCAGCTTGGACTCGGAATTGGGGCAGTACTTC. Protein product: CASSLDSELGQYF. The chain carries TRBV5-5 and TRBJ2-7; no clear D. The CDR3 covers 13 residues. From germline, CDR1 is SGHKS and CDR2 YYEKEE (reference sequence). Trimming left V 0 bases short and J 9 bases short, with 13 bases between.

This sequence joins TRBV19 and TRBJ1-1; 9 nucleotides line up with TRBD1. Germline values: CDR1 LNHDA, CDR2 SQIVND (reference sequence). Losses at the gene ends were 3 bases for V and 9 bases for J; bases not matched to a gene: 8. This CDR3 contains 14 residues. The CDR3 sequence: CASSMGTGLGKAFF. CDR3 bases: TGTGCCAGTAGTATGGGGACAGGGCTGGGCAAAGCTTTCTTT. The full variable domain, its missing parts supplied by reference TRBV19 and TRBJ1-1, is DGGITQSPKYLFRKEGQNVTLSCEQNLNHDAMYWYRQDPGQGLRLIYYSQIVNDFQKGDIAEGYSVSREKKESFPLTVTSAQKNPTAFYLCASSMGTGLGKAFFGQGTRLTVV.

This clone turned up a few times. CDR3 sequence (DNA): TGTGCCAGTAGTATGTGGGGACCCAACACTGAAGCTTTCTTT. This sequence encodes CASSMWGPNTEAFF. The genes are TRBV19 and TRBJ1-1, with D possibly matching TRBD1 (5 bases). Germline CDR1 and CDR2: LNHDA and SQIVND (reference sequence). The CDR3 totals 14 residues. V was pared by 3 bases and J by 2 bases, with 10 bases between.

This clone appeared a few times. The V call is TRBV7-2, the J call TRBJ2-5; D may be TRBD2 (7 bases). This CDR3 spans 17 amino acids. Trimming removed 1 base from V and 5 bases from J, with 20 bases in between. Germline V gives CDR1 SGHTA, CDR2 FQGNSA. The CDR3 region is CASSLDLWGGPRETQYF. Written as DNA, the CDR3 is TGTGCCAGCAGCTTAGATTTGTGGGGGGGCCCTCGGGAGACCCAGTACTTC.

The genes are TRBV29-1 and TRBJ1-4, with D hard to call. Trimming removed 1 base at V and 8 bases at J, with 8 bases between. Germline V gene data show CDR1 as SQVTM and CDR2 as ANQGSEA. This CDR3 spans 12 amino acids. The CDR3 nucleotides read TGCAGCGTTGAAGTACGGCCGGAAAAACTGTTTTTT. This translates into CSVEVRPEKLFF. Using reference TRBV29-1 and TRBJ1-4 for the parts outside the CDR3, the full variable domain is SAVISQKPSRDICQRGTSLTIQCQVDSQVTMMFWYRQQPGQSLTLIATANQGSEATYESGFVIDKFPISRPNLTFSTLTVSNMSPEDSSIYLCSVEVRPEKLFFGSGTQLSVL.

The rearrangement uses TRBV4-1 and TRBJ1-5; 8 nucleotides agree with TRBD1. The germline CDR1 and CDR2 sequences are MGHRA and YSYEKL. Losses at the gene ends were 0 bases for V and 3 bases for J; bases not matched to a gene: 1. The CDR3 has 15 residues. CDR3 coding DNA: TGCGCCAGCAGCCAAGAGCAGGGGGCCAATCAGCCCCAGCATTTT. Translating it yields CASSQEQGANQPQHF.

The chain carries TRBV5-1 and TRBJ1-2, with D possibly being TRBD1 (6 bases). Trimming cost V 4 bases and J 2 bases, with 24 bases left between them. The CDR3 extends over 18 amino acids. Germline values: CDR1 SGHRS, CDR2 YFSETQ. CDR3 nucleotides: TGCGCCAGCAGCCCAAAAACCCCGGACAGTTTTGAAAACTATGGCTACACCTTC. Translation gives CASSPKTPDSFENYGYTF.

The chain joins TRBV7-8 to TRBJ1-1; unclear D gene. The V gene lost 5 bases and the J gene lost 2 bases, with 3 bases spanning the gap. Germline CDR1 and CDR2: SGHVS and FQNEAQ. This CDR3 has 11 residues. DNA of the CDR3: TGTGCCAGCAGCCTCAACACTGAAGCTTTCTTT. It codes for CASSLNTEAFF.

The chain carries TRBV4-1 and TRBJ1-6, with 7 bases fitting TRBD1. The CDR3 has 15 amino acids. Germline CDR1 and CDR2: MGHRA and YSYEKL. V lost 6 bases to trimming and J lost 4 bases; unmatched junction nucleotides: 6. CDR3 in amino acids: CASRGGTEYNSPLHF. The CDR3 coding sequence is TGCGCCAGCAGGGGTGGGACAGAGTATAATTCACCCCTCCACTTT.

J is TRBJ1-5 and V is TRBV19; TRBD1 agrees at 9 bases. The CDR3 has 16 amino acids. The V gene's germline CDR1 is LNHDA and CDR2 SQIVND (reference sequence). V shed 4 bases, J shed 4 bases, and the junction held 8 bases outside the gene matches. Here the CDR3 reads CASSTDLGTGNQPQHF. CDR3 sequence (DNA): TGTGCCAGTAGTACCGACCTGGGGACAGGGAATCAGCCCCAGCATTTT.

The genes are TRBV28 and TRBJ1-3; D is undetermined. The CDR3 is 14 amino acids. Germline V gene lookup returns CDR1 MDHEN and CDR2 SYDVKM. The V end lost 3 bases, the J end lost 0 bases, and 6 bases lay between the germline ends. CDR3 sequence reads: CASSFPGSGNTIYF. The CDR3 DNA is TGTGCCAGCAGTTTTCCCGGCTCTGGAAACACCATATATTTT.

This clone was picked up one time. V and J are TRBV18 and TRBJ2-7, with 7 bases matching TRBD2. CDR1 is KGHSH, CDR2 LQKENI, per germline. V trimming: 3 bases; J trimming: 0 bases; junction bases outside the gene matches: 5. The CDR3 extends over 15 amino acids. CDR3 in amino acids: CASSPGRGSSYEQYF. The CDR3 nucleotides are TGTGCCAGCTCACCCGGGCGGGGGAGCTCCTACGAGCAGTACTTC. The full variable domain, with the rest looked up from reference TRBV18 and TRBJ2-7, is NAGVMQNPRHLVRRRGQEARLRCSPMKGHSHVYWYRQLPEEGLKFMVYLQKENIIDESGMPKERFSAEFPKEGPSILRIQQVVRGDSAAYFCASSPGRGSSYEQYFGPGTRLTVT.

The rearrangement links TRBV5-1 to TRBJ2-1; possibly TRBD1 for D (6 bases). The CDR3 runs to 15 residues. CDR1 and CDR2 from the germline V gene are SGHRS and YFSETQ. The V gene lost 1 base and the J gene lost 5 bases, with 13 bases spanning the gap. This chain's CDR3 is CASSLTPGAHNEQFF. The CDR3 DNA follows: TGCGCCAGCAGCTTGACGCCAGGGGCCCACAATGAGCAGTTCTTC. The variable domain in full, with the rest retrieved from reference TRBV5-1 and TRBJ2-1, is KAGVTQTPRYLIKTRGQQVTLSCSPISGHRSVSWYQQTPGQGLQFLFEYFSETQRNKGNFPGRFSGRQFSNSRSEMNVSTLELGDSALYLCASSLTPGAHNEQFFGPGTRLTVL.